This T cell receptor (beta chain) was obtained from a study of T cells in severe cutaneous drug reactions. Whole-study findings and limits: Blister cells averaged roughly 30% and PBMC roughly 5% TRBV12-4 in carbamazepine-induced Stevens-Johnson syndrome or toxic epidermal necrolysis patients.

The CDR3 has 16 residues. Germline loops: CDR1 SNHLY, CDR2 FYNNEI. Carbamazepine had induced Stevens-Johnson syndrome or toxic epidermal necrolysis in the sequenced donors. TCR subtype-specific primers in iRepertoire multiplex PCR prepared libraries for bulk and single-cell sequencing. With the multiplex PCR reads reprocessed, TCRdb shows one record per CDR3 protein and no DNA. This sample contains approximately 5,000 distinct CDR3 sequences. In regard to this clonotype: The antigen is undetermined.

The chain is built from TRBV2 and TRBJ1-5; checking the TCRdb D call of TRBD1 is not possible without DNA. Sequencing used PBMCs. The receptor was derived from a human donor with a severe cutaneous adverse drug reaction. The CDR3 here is CASSERQGFGNQPQHF.